The 14 T cell receptor beta chains reported below all come from one sample, sequenced in a study of blood T cell repertoires in COVID-19. Generated by immunoSEQ multiplex PCR, the TCRdb table keeps only in-frame clones and is missing some. Counted here are some 100,000 clones, 81% occurring once; the ten biggest clones make up 10%. Sample: peripheral blood. All receptors derive from a human donor in a cohort sampled during active COVID-19.

V is TRBV19 and J is TRBJ2-7; D uncertain. The germline V gene has CDR1 LNHDA and CDR2 SQIVND (reference sequence). Trimming left V 2 bases short and J 2 bases short, with 7 bases between. The CDR3 is made up of 13 amino acids. CDR3 bases: TGTGCCAGTAGTATACAGGCGACCTACGAGCAGTACTTC. This gives the protein CASSIQATYEQYF.

In DNA, the CDR3 is TGTGCCATCAGCGACAGGGAAGACCAGCCCCAGCATTTT. Translating it yields CAISDREDQPQHF. The rearrangement joins TRBV10-3 to TRBJ1-5; 7 bases fit TRBD1. Germline lookup yields CDR1 ENHRY and CDR2 SYGVKD. Trimming cost V 6 bases and J 7 bases; bases outside gene matches: 6. This CDR3 is built from 13 residues.

The gene calls are TRBV20-1 and TRBJ2-7, with 7 bases fitting TRBD1. This CDR3 is built from 11 residues. Looked up from germline, CDR1 is DFQATT and CDR2 is SNEGSKA (reference sequence). CDR3 protein: CNPGQFYEQYF. The DNA of the CDR3 is TGCAATCCGGGACAGTTCTACGAGCAGTACTTC.

The chain combines TRBV4-2 with TRBJ2-3; TRBD2 matches 7 bases. The CDR3 consists of 17 residues. V shed 0 bases and J 4 bases; nucleotides not matched to a gene: 10. The germline V gene encodes CDR1 LGHNA and CDR2 YNFKEQ. CDR3 coding DNA: TGTGCCAGCAGCCAAGATGGGGCGGGAGCGGAGGCAGATACGCAGTATTTT. Its protein product is CASSQDGAGAEADTQYF.

The chain links TRBV4-1 to TRBJ1-2; D not certain. There are 15 residues in the CDR3. Trimming stripped 0 bases from V and 0 bases from J, with 8 bases between. Germline values: CDR1 MGHRA, CDR2 YSYEKL. CDR3: CASSQDSVANYGYTF. As DNA, the CDR3 is TGCGCCAGCAGCCAAGATTCGGTAGCTAACTATGGCTACACCTTC.

The rearrangement links TRBV7-2 to TRBJ1-5, with 7 bases fitting TRBD1. The V gene's germline CDR1 is SGHTA and CDR2 FQGNSA. CDR3 length: 14 amino acids. The V segment lost 5 bases and the J segment 3 bases; nucleotides outside the gene matches: 4. CDR3 protein: CASSKTGDNQPQHF. The CDR3 bases are TGTGCCAGCAGCAAAACAGGGGACAATCAGCCCCAGCATTTT.

The J gene is TRBJ2-3, the V gene TRBV24-1; TRBD2 might be the D (6 bases). Deletions cut 3 bases from V and 0 bases from J, with 9 bases between. Looked up from germline, CDR1 is KGHDR and CDR2 is SFDVKD. The CDR3 has 15 residues. For the CDR3, the DNA is TGTGCCACCAGTGATAGGACTATAAGCACAGATACGCAGTATTTT. Translation gives CATSDRTISTDTQYF.

This clone appeared a few times. The chain recombines TRBV7-3 with TRBJ2-1, with TRBD1 matching 9 bases. The CDR3 has 14 amino acids. CDR1 is SGHTA, CDR2 FQGTGA, per germline. The junction had 6 bases not matched to a gene; V was cut back by 6 bases and J by 6 bases. The CDR3 DNA reads TGTGCCAGCAGGACAGGGGGTGGTAGCAATGAGCAGTTCTTC. Encoded protein: CASRTGGGSNEQFF.

This clone occurred a few times. The chain joins TRBV4-3 to TRBJ1-5, with 7 bases lining up with TRBD1. This CDR3 has 13 amino acids. Germline CDR1 reads LGHNA; CDR2 reads YSLEER. The ends lost 5 bases at V and 4 bases at J; junction bases unmatched: 2. CDR3 residues: CASSKQGNQPQHF. The CDR3 region has the DNA TGCGCCAGCAGCAAACAGGGGAATCAGCCCCAGCATTTT.

The J gene is TRBJ1-1, the V gene TRBV6-6, with 7 bases matching TRBD1. V lost 8 bases to trimming and J lost 1 base; unmatched junction nucleotides: 7. Per germline, CDR1 MNHNY and CDR2 SVGAGI (reference sequence). The CDR3 is 14 residues long. The CDR3 DNA sequence: TGTGCCAGCCTTAACGGACAGGCGAACACTGAAGCTTTCTTT. Amino acid sequence: CASLNGQANTEAFF.

This clone has only a few counts. The chain carries TRBV28 and TRBJ1-2, with D unresolved. Germline V gives CDR1 MDHEN, CDR2 SYDVKM. The CDR3 spans 12 residues. Trimming removed 6 bases from V and 4 bases from J, with 9 bases in between. The CDR3 reads CASRERVYGYTF. The DNA of the CDR3 is TGTGCCAGCAGAGAACGCGTCTATGGCTACACCTTC.

The chain couples TRBV11-2 to TRBJ1-2; 7 bases match TRBD1. Germline CDR1 and CDR2: SGHAT and FQNNGV. This CDR3 contains 14 residues. The ends lost 3 bases at V and 2 bases at J; junction bases unmatched: 3. The CDR3 here is CASSFGGQNYGYTF. CDR3 DNA sequence: TGTGCCAGCAGCTTTGGGGGACAGAACTATGGCTACACCTTC.

This clone was detected only once. The rearrangement joins TRBV24-1 to TRBJ1-5, with D unresolved. The V end was cut by 3 bases, the J end by 11 bases, with 13 bases between. The germline CDR1 and CDR2 sequences are KGHDR and SFDVKD. The CDR3 has 13 residues. The CDR3 DNA sequence: TGTGCCACCAGTGATGAAATAGTTATTACCCAGCATTTT. This codes for CATSDEIVITQHF.

The V call is TRBV2, the J call TRBJ1-4, with 7 bases that match TRBD1. Germline V gives CDR1 SNHLY, CDR2 FYNNEI. The CDR3 has 16 residues. The J segment lost 7 bases and the V segment lost 6 bases, leaving 14 bases of the junction unmatched. This chain's CDR3 is CASSIPKTGLAEKLFF. The CDR3 DNA sequence: TGTGCCAGCAGCATCCCAAAGACAGGGCTCGCTGAAAAACTGTTTTTT.